This is a list of T cell receptor beta chains from one sample in a study of blood T cell repertoires in COVID-19. TCRdb keeps only in-frame clones here, not all; method: immunoSEQ multiplex PCR. The table has under 300,000 clones, approximately 85% seen once. Material: PBMCs or T cells enriched from blood (not recorded which). The receptors originated from a woman between 50 and 59 years old who had recovered from COVID-19. The CDR3 runs from the conserved cysteine through the conserved F or W. The D gene is left open where the match is weak. A clone size is listed for some rows: how often the clone was seen (once, few, many), or a class if it is expanded.

TRBV15	.	TRBJ2-1	.	CATSRESTRGNEQFF	TGTGCCACCAGCAGAGAATCCACCCGGGGGAATGAGCAGTTCTTC
TRBV10-3	.	TRBJ2-7	TRBD2	CAISDSRTGTSGRNGYEQYF	TGTGCCATCAGTGATTCCCGTACCGGGACTAGCGGGAGGAATGGCTACGAGCAGTACTTC
TRBV3-1/TRBV3-2	.	TRBJ2-2	.	CASSQEAGPGELFF	TGTGCCAGCAGCCAAGAAGCAGGGCCCGGGGAGCTGTTTTTT
TRBV3-1/TRBV3-2	.	TRBJ2-1	.	CASSQVRSQYNEQFF	TGTGCCAGCAGCCAAGTTCGTAGCCAATACAATGAGCAGTTCTTC
TRBV3-1/TRBV3-2	.	TRBJ1-4	.	CASSPGRWTEKLFF	TGTGCCAGCAGCCCGGGGAGATGGACCGAAAAACTGTTTTTT
TRBV9	.	TRBJ1-3	.	CASKKSSGNTIYF	TGTGCCAGCAAAAAGAGCTCTGGAAACACCATATATTTT
TRBV29-1	.	TRBJ1-2	TRBD1	CSVMTGNYGYTF	TGCAGCGTTATGACAGGGAACTATGGCTACACCTTC
TRBV9	.	TRBJ1-5	.	CASSASVGGGNQPQHF	TGTGCCAGCAGCGCGTCGGTCGGAGGGGGCAATCAGCCCCAGCATTTT
TRBV19	.	TRBJ1-1	.	CASTPRPGNTEAFF	TGTGCCAGTACCCCACGGCCAGGGAACACTGAAGCTTTCTTT
TRBV28	.	TRBJ1-4	.	CASTHGGSTNEKLFF	TGTGCCAGCACCCACGGCGGTTCAACTAATGAAAAACTGTTTTTT
TRBV19	.	TRBJ2-2	.	CASRTTATGELFF	TGTGCCAGTAGGACTACAGCGACCGGGGAGCTGTTTTTT
TRBV5-6	.	TRBJ2-1	.	CASTRSYNEQFF	TGTGCCAGCACGAGGTCCTACAATGAGCAGTTCTTC
TRBV7-9	.	TRBJ1-1	.	CASSLAEGGKAFF	TGTGCCAGCAGCTTAGCAGAAGGAGGGAAGGCTTTCTTT
TRBV27	.	TRBJ2-5	.	CASSFGGSETQYF	TGTGCCAGCAGTTTCGGCGGCTCAGAGACCCAGTACTTC
TRBV3-1/TRBV3-2	.	TRBJ2-5	TRBD1	CASSNDLQGLYETQYF	TGTGCCAGCAGCAATGACCTACAGGGGTTATACGAGACCCAGTACTTC
TRBV12-3/TRBV12-4	.	TRBJ2-3	.	CASSRSTDTQYF	TGTGCCAGCAGCCGTAGCACAGATACGCAGTATTTT
TRBV28	.	TRBJ2-1	TRBD2	CASRRIQAGITYNEQFF	TGTGCCAGCAGGCGTATCCAAGCGGGAATCACCTACAATGAGCAGTTCTTC
TRBV7-2	few	TRBJ2-3	.	CASSLRMADTQYF	TGTGCCAGCAGCTTGCGAATGGCAGATACGCAGTATTTT
TRBV7-8	.	TRBJ2-7	TRBD2	CASSWTSGDYEQYF	TGTGCCAGCAGCTGGACTAGCGGGGACTACGAGCAGTACTTC
TRBV5-1	.	TRBJ1-5	.	CASSLFTGTNQPQHF	TGCGCCAGCAGCTTGTTTACAGGTACCAATCAGCCCCAGCATTTT
TRBV2	.	TRBJ2-3	.	CASSERVLQLTDTQYF	TGTGCCAGCAGTGAACGGGTCCTTCAACTCACAGATACGCAGTATTTT
TRBV13	.	TRBJ2-1	TRBD2	CASSLGLAGNEQFF	TGTGCCAGCAGCTTAGGACTAGCGGGGAATGAGCAGTTCTTC